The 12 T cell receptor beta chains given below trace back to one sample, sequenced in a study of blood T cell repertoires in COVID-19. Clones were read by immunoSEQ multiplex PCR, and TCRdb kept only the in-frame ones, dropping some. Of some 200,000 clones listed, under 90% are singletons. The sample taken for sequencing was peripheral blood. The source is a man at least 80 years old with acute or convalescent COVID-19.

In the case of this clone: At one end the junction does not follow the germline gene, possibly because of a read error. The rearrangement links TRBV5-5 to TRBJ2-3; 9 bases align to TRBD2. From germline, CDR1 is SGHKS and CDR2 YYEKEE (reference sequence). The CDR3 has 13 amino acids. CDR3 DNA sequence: TGCGCAGGGAGCGCGGGAGGGCCAGATACGCAGTATTTT. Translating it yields CAGSAGGPDTQYF.

CDR3 sequence (DNA): TGTGCCAGCAGGCAGGAGGGAATCGTCCCCCTCCACTTT. Translating it yields CASRQEGIVPLHF. The chain carries TRBV7-2 and TRBJ1-6; D gene unclear. Germline loops: CDR1 SGHTA, CDR2 FQGNSA. The CDR3 spans 13 residues. The V gene lost 6 bases and the J gene lost 13 bases, with 16 bases spanning the gap.

Here the CDR3 reads CASSRPGSKNIQYF. CDR3 DNA sequence: TGTGCCAGCAGTCGGCCGGGATCCAAAAACATTCAGTACTTC. The chain carries TRBV28 and TRBJ2-4; TRBD2 is a possible D gene (5 bases). This CDR3 is built from 14 residues. Germline V gives CDR1 MDHEN, CDR2 SYDVKM. V lost 5 bases and J lost 2, with 10 bases in between.

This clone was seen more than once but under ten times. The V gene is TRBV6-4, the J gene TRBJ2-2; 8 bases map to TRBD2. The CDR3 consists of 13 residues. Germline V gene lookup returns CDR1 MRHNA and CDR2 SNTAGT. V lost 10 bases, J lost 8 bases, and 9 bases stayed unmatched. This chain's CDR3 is CATSTGLGGELFF. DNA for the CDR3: TGTGCCACCTCAACGGGACTAGGAGGGGAGCTGTTTTTT.

CDR3: CASSPSAGELFF. The CDR3 DNA is TGTGCCAGCAGCCCTTCTGCCGGGGAGCTGTTTTTT. This rearrangement joins TRBV7-8 to TRBJ2-2; D is undetermined. The V end was cut by 5 bases, the J end by 6 bases, with 7 bases between. The CDR3 loop spans 12 amino acids. CDR1 and CDR2 (germline): SGHVS, FQNEAQ.

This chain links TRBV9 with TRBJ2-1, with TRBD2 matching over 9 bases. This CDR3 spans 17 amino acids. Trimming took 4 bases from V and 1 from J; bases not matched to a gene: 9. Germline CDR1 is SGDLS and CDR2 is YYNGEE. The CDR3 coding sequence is TGTGCCAGCAGCCCCCTTAGAGCGGGAGGTTCCTACAATGAGCAGTTCTTC. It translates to CASSPLRAGGSYNEQFF.

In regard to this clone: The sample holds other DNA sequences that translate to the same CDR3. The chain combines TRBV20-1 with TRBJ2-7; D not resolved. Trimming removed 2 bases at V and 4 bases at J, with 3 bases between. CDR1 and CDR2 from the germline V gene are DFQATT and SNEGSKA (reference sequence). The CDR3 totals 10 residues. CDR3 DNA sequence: TGCAGTGCTAGACTTTACGAGCAGTACTTC. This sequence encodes CSARLYEQYF.

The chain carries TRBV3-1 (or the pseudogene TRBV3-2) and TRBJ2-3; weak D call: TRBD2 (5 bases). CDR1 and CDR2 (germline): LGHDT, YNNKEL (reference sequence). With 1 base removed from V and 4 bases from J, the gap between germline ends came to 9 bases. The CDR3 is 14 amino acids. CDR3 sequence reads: CASSQGRGADTQYF. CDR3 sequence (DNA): TGTGCCAGCAGCCAAGGCCGGGGAGCAGATACGCAGTATTTT.

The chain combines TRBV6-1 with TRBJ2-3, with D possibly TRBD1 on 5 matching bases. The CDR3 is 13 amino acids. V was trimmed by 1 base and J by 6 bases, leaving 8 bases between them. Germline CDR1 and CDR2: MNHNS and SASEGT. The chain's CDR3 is CASSEVRVDTQYF. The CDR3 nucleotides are TGTGCCAGCAGTGAAGTCAGGGTTGATACGCAGTATTTT.

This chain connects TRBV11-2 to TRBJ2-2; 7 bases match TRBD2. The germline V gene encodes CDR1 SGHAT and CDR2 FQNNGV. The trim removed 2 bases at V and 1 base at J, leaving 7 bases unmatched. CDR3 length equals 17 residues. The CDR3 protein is CASSLKRGGGNTGELFF. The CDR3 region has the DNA TGTGCCAGCAGCTTAAAGCGGGGCGGGGGGAACACCGGGGAGCTGTTTTTT.

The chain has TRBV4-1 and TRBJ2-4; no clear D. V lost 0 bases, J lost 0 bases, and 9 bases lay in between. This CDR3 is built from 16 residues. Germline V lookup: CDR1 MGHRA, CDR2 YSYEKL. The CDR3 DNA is TGCGCCAGCAGCCAAGATGACGGGTTAGCCAAAAACATTCAGTACTTC. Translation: CASSQDDGLAKNIQYF.

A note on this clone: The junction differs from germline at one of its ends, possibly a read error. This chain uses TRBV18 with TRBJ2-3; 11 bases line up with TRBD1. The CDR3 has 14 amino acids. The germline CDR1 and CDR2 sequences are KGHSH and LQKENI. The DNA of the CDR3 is TGTGCCAGCACACCGGGACAGGGGGCAGATACGCAGTATTTT. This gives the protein CASTPGQGADTQYF.